This T cell receptor (beta chain) was identified during a study of CD8 T cells in Susac syndrome. RNA, at 0.5 to 1 ug, was reverse transcribed with random hexamers. TCRdb ran MiXCR on the immunoSEQ multiplex PCR reads and lists one entry per CDR3 protein. The table records around 270,000 distinct CDR3 sequences, approximately 85% of them present only once. The TCR comes from a human donor with multiple sclerosis. The sequenced sample was CD8+ T cells from PBMCs.

For the CDR3, the DNA is TGCGCCAGCAGCCAAGAGGGGACAGGGGCCAACGAGCAGTACTTC. Protein sequence: CASSQEGTGANEQYF. The V call is TRBV4-3, the J call TRBJ2-7; 10 nucleotides agree with TRBD1. The CDR3 totals 15 residues. CDR1 and CDR2 from the germline V gene are LGHNA and YSLEER. J was trimmed by 5 bases and V by 0 bases; bases with no gene match: 4.